These 18 T cell receptor beta chains came from one sample sequenced in a study of blood T cell repertoires in COVID-19. Clones were read by immunoSEQ multiplex PCR, and TCRdb kept only the in-frame ones, dropping some. The sample lists approximately 360,000 clones, about four fifths occurring once. Sequencing used PBMCs or T cells enriched from blood (not recorded which). The source is a woman between 50 and 59 years old who had recovered from COVID-19.

The chain recombines TRBV28 with TRBJ2-7; D not resolved. V lost 3 bases to trimming and J lost 6 bases, with 6 bases between them. CDR3 size: 11 residues. Germline V gene sequence: CDR1 MDHEN, CDR2 SYDVKM. The DNA for the CDR3 is TGTGCCAGCAGTTTTTCGTCCGAGCAGTACTTC. Its protein product is CASSFSSEQYF.

This rearrangement joins TRBV27 to TRBJ1-2, with 11 positions matching TRBD1. The CDR3 length is 15 residues. From germline, CDR1 is MNHEY and CDR2 SMNVEV (reference sequence). J was trimmed by 3 bases and V by 2 bases; bases with no gene match: 2. Here the CDR3 reads CASSLRTGGYYGYTF. In nucleotides, the CDR3 is TGTGCCAGCAGTTTAAGGACAGGGGGCTACTATGGCTACACCTTC.

The chain uses TRBV19 and TRBJ1-2, with D unresolved. V gave up 7 bases and J gave up 2 bases, with 8 bases separating them. Per the germline V gene, CDR1 is LNHDA and CDR2 is SQIVND (reference sequence). CDR3 size: 12 residues. CDR3 protein: CASTDKNYGYTF. DNA for the CDR3: TGTGCCAGTACCGACAAAAACTATGGCTACACCTTC.

V is TRBV9 and J is TRBJ1-1, with 8 positions matching TRBD1. The germline gives CDR1 SGDLS, CDR2 YYNGEE. V lost 3 bases to trimming and J lost 1 base; unmatched junction nucleotides: 5. The CDR3 has 15 residues. CDR3: CASSEEGQANTEAFF. CDR3 in DNA: TGTGCCAGCAGCGAGGAGGGACAGGCGAACACTGAAGCTTTCTTT.

The CDR3 DNA reads TGTGCCAGCAGTTATAGGGGGGCCAAAAACATTCAGTACTTC. This encodes CASSYRGAKNIQYF. The genes are TRBV6-2 or TRBV6-3 and TRBJ2-4; tentative D call: TRBD1 (6 bases). The CDR3 has 14 amino acids. Trimming pared 3 bases from V and 1 base from J, leaving 7 bases between. Germline values: CDR1 MNHEY, CDR2 SVGEGT.

The V call is TRBV29-1, the J call TRBJ2-7; D is perhaps TRBD2 (5 bases). Germline V CDR1 and CDR2: SQVTM, ANQGSEA. The CDR3 is made up of 13 amino acids. V was cut by 3 bases and J by 2 bases, with 11 bases left in between. CDR3 coding DNA: TGCAGCGTTGAGACGGCTAGCACCTACGAGCAGTACTTC. It translates to CSVETASTYEQYF.

The chain combines TRBV20-1 with TRBJ2-3; possible D gene TRBD1, 6 bases. In germline, CDR1 is DFQATT, CDR2 SNEGSKA (reference sequence). Trimming took 6 bases from V and 9 from J, leaving 13 bases between them. The CDR3 is made up of 11 amino acids. CDR3 residues: CSAIHRETQYF. CDR3 coding DNA: TGCAGTGCGATCCACAGGGAGACGCAGTATTTT.

This chain connects TRBV10-3 to TRBJ2-3; 12 bases map to TRBD2. There are 16 residues in the CDR3. Germline V CDR1 and CDR2: ENHRY, SYGVKD. Trimming took 4 bases from V and 6 from J; bases not matched to a gene: 8. The CDR3 nucleotides read TGTGCCATCAGTGGGTCCCTAGCGGGAGGGCCGGATACGCAGTATTTT. Translation: CAISGSLAGGPDTQYF.

The chain uses TRBV6-5 and TRBJ2-7; TRBD2 agrees at 12 bases. This CDR3 spans 14 amino acids. The V gene's germline CDR1 is MNHEY and CDR2 SVGAGI. Germline trimming cut 7 bases from V and 3 bases from J; bases unmatched to any gene: 4. The CDR3 is CASKTSGSYYEQYF. As DNA, the CDR3 is TGTGCCAGCAAGACTAGCGGGAGTTACTACGAGCAGTACTTC.

This clone was picked up one time. The chain employs TRBV7-9 and TRBJ2-2, with TRBD1 identical over 10 bases. Germline CDR1 is SEHNR and CDR2 is FQNEAQ (reference sequence). The CDR3 runs 17 residues. With V trimmed by 1 base and J by 4 bases, 6 bases remained unmatched. CDR3 sequence: CASSLELTGGSTGELFF. In DNA form, the CDR3 reads TGTGCCAGCAGCTTAGAGTTGACAGGGGGCAGCACCGGGGAGCTGTTTTTT.

The V and J genes are TRBV7-3 and TRBJ2-4; 9 bases fit TRBD2. The CDR3 consists of 19 residues. With 0 bases clipped from V and 3 bases from J, the junction kept 12 bases outside the gene matches. Germline lookup yields CDR1 SGHTA and CDR2 FQGTGA. CDR3 nucleotides: TGTGCCAGCAGCTTAACTGAAAGCGGGGGGCCGGCTGGCAAAAACATTCAGTACTTC. Translated, it gives CASSLTESGGPAGKNIQYF.

The genes are TRBV25-1 and TRBJ2-1; D might be TRBD2 (5 bases). Deletions cut 4 bases from V and 10 bases from J, with 11 bases between. Per the germline V gene, CDR1 is MGHDK and CDR2 is SYGVNS. There are 12 residues in the CDR3. The CDR3 loop reads CASSGLSVEQFF. The DNA for the CDR3 is TGTGCCAGCAGTGGACTATCCGTGGAGCAGTTCTTC. Filled out from reference TRBV25-1 and TRBJ2-1, the complete variable domain reads EADIYQTPRYLVIGTGKKITLECSQTMGHDKMYWYQQDPGMELHLIHYSYGVNSTEKGDLSSESTVSRIRTEHFPLTLESARPSHTSQYLCASSGLSVEQFFGPGTRLTVL.

This rearrangement joins TRBV5-5 to TRBJ1-3; the match to TRBD1 covers 9 bases. V lost 5 bases, J lost 6 bases, and 6 bases stayed unmatched. From germline, CDR1 is SGHKS and CDR2 YYEKEE (reference sequence). This CDR3 is 14 amino acids long. The CDR3 DNA follows: TGTGCCAGCAGACTACAGGGGGCCAAAAACACCATATATTTT. It is translated as CASRLQGAKNTIYF.

This chain joins TRBV28 and TRBJ1-2; D remains unclear. Germline-derived CDR1 and CDR2 are MDHEN and SYDVKM. V lost 3 bases, J lost 3 bases, and 11 bases lay in between. The CDR3 length is 14 residues. The CDR3 DNA is TGTGCCAGCAGTTTGCGGGATTTCTACTATGGCTACACCTTC. Translating gives CASSLRDFYYGYTF.

This clone showed up just a few times. This sequence joins TRBV19 and TRBJ1-6, with a possible D match to TRBD1 (5 bases). V was pared by 4 bases and J by 0 bases, with 16 bases between. CDR1 is LNHDA, CDR2 SQIVND, per germline (reference sequence). The CDR3 consists of 18 residues. CDR3 sequence reads: CASSTRDGTSSYNSPLHF. DNA for the CDR3: TGTGCCAGTAGTACGCGGGACGGAACAAGCTCCTATAATTCACCCCTCCACTTT.

J is TRBJ1-1 and V is TRBV13; D ambiguous. CDR1 and CDR2 from the germline V gene are PRHDT and FYEKMQ (reference sequence). V shed 0 bases and J shed 6 bases, with 14 bases lying between them. This CDR3 has 15 amino acids. CDR3 bases: TGTGCCAGCAGCTTAGGCGGAGCAGCAGATCCTGAAGCTTTCTTT. Translation: CASSLGGAADPEAFF.

Turning to this clone: Within the sample, other DNA sequences also encode this same CDR3. V is TRBV5-1 and J is TRBJ2-5; TRBD1 might be the D (5 bases). The CDR3 covers 14 residues. V lost 0 bases and J 1 base, leaving 7 bases between the germline ends. Germline loops: CDR1 SGHRS, CDR2 YFSETQ. In DNA, the CDR3 is TGCGCCAGCAGCTTGGGGCAGGGCCAAGAGACCCAGTACTTC. Its protein product is CASSLGQGQETQYF.

This clone was picked up one time. The V gene is TRBV11-2, the J gene TRBJ2-2; D gene unclear. The CDR3 loop spans 19 amino acids. V gave up 7 bases and J gave up 0 bases, with 24 bases separating them. Germline V gene sequence: CDR1 SGHAT, CDR2 FQNNGV. The CDR3 here is CASTATRLARPANTGELFF. DNA of the CDR3: TGTGCCAGCACCGCGACTCGGTTAGCAAGACCTGCGAACACCGGGGAGCTGTTTTTT. Full variable domain (missing parts from reference TRBV11-2 and TRBJ2-2): EAGVAQSPRYKIIEKRQSVAFWCNPISGHATLYWYQQILGQGPKLLIQFQNNGVVDDSQLPKDRFSAERLKGVDSTLKIQPAKLEDSAVYLCASTATRLARPANTGELFFGEGSRLTVL.